What follows describes a single TCR beta chain. What it binds is not known. PCR involved 60 Vbeta and 13 Jbeta primers. In the original analysis: Among the unique TCR beta chains that a later analysis counted, about 84 million in all, 10 million to 13 million were shared. Libraries were prepared by immunoSEQ multiplex PCR; TCRdb keeps only in-frame clonotypes and omits some of them. Clonal size and the V and J genes are those of that table, whereas D and trimming came from the DNA. The sample carries 130,000 or so clones, roughly 77% recorded once. This entry comes from a study of cytomegalovirus exposure and HLA in healthy donors. Study background: The 100 million to 140 million unique TCR beta sequences, from 150 million to 200 million T cells, were found by an earlier analysis. Early release data held around 80 million unique TCRs from HLA-typed donors. Study-level findings and limits: Presence/absence analyses rested on an assumption that sequencing depth was roughly uniform across donors.

In germline, CDR1 is SGHTA, CDR2 FQGNSA. V lost 5 bases to trimming and J lost 12 bases; unmatched junction nucleotides: 9. CDR3 length equals 13 residues. The rearrangement links TRBV7-2 to TRBJ2-1; 8 positions match TRBD2. Sequenced material: PBMCs. The receptor was derived from a man under 40 in good health and CMV-seronegative. CDR3 sequence (DNA): TGTGCCAGCAGCCTCTCGGGGGGGAGTGGGCAGTTCTTC. Encoded protein: CASSLSGGSGQFF.